Each of the 20 T cell receptor delta chains below was sequenced from the same sample in a study of γδ T cells in repeated Plasmodium falciparum infection. Bulk repertoires came from Vgamma9/Vdelta2+ or Vdelta2-negative gammadelta T cells flow-sorted from PBMC. TCRdb processed the multiplex PCR reads again with the CATT caller. The data show 70,000 to 95,000 delta-chain clones, roughly 1.4% seen once. The sample comprised gamma-delta T cells from blood. These receptors originate from a pool of human donors (malaria-infected and uninfected, not separated).

Concerning this clone: The translation of this DNA and the TCRdb protein of a much larger clone differ at residue 8, probably owing to a read error; the protein shown here is translated from the DNA. The chain uses TRDV2 and TRDJ3; either TRDD1 or TRDD3 may supply D (5 bases each). TCRdb does not report a J gene; here it was assigned by matching the DNA to germline references. Trimming took 1 base from V and 5 from J, leaving 14 bases between them. From germline, CDR1 is GEAIGNYY and CDR2 EKD. This CDR3 region has 17 residues. CDR3 nucleotides: TGTGCCTGTGACACGGTGGGGAATAGCCGGGACACCCGACAGATGTTTTTC. Amino acid sequence: CACDTVGNSRDTRQMFF.

This clone was counted only a few times. Given a far larger clone just one base away, this is likely a sequencing read error. Other DNA sequences in this specimen translate into the identical CDR3. The chain's CDR3 is CALGELFQCLGDTLIF. The CDR3 DNA is TGTGCTCTTGGGGAGCTATTTCAGTGTCTGGGGGATACACTCATCTTT. The V gene is TRDV1, the J gene TRDJ1; the match to TRDD3 covers 11 bases. Here the J gene came from matching the DNA to germline, since TCRdb omits it. Per germline, CDR1 TSWWSYY and CDR2 QGS. The length of the CDR3 is 16 residues.

A note on this clone: With a far larger clone one base away, a read error is the likely cause. Other nucleotide sequences in the sample specify the same CDR3. The CDR3: CALGEAPRGEGVNDKLIF. The CDR3, as DNA: TGTGCCCTTGGGGAAGCCCCAAGGGGGGAAGGTGTTAACGATAAACTCATCTTT. The chain recombines TRDV1 with TRDJ1; tentatively, D is TRDD3 (6 bases). The CDR3 is 18 residues long. CDR1 and CDR2 from the germline V gene are TSWWSYY and QGS.

This clone has a handful of counts. This likely reflects a read error, since a far larger clone is one base away. This sample also contains other DNA sequences that code for the same CDR3. The V gene call reads TRDV1; no J gene was called. Germline values: CDR1 TSWWSYY, CDR2 QGS. CDR3 length: 15 residues. The CDR3 region has the DNA TGTGCTCTTTTACTTCCTTTGGGACGTACCTCCCAGCTCTTCTTT. Protein sequence: CALLLPLGRTSQLFF.

In this sample, this clone turned up many times. The chain employs TRDV1 and TRDJ2; maybe TRDD3 (9 bases). The J gene was not available in TCRdb and was assigned here by matching the DNA to germline segments. V lost 0 bases, J lost 3 bases, and 29 bases lay in between. The germline V gene has CDR1 TSWWSYY and CDR2 QGS. The CDR3 is made up of 22 amino acids. This CDR3 is CALGELGLPIPYWGTVTAQLFF. CDR3 bases: TGTGCTCTTGGGGAACTCGGCCTTCCTATTCCGTACTGGGGGACAGTGACAGCACAACTCTTCTTT.

With respect to this clone: Since a far larger clone is one base different, this is likely a read error. The sample contains more than one DNA sequence encoding this CDR3. The rearrangement links TRDV1 to TRDJ1; TRDD2 or TRDD3 may be the D gene (5 bases each). Here the J gene was assigned by germline matching of the DNA, as TCRdb has none. The CDR3 is 25 residues long. Germline assignment: CDR1 TSWWSYY and CDR2 QGS. The V end lost 0 bases, the J end lost 0 bases, and 38 bases lay between the germline ends. The CDR3 sequence is CALGELLTALPGVLEVTLYTDKLIF. In nucleotides, the CDR3 is TGTGCTCTTGGGGAACTGTTGACAGCCCTACCCGGTGTACTGGAGGTCACACTATACACCGATAAACTCATCTTT.

This clone occurred many times. TCRdb pairs this DNA with a much larger clone's protein that differs at residue 19, likely a read error; the protein shown was translated from the DNA. Here the V gene is TRDV1, but the J gene went uncalled; the D call TRDD3 from the table was never checked on the DNA. The CDR3 sequence is 21 residues long. Germline assignment: CDR1 TSWWSYY and CDR2 QGS. The CDR3 nucleotides read TGTGCTCTTGGGGAACGAGGCGGGGGTGCGGCCTGGGGGTCCCTCACCGATAAACGCATCTTT. Its translation: CALGERGGGAAWGSLTDKRIF.

Concerning this clone itself: This DNA translates differently at residue 26 from the TCRdb protein, which is that of a much larger clone; a read error is likely, and the protein shown is the DNA's own translation. J gene calling gave no result, while the V gene is TRDV1; the listed D gene, TRDD3, was not tested against the DNA. There are 28 residues in the CDR3. The germline CDR1 and CDR2 sequences are TSWWSYY and QGS. The CDR3 sequence is CALGERGEFAFPPSRTVWGIRGTDRPIF. The CDR3 DNA follows: TGTGCTCTTGGGGAACGGGGCGAGTTTGCCTTCCCCCCTTCTCGTACTGTCTGGGGGATACGGGGCACCGATAGACCCATCTTT.

This clone was seen only a few times. The protein TCRdb gives is from a much larger clone and does not agree with this DNA's translation at residue 9, likely a read error; the protein shown here comes from the DNA. The chain carries TRDV2 and TRDJ1; 9 nucleotides line up with TRDD3. In germline, CDR1 is GEAIGNYY, CDR2 EKD. V dropped 0 bases and J dropped 1; count of bases not matched to a gene: 5. This CDR3 contains 16 residues. CDR3 sequence reads: CACDTLGDASTDKLIF. The CDR3, as DNA: TGTGCCTGTGACACCCTGGGGGATGCTTCCACCGATAAACTCATCTTT.

This clone showed up just a few times. The protein in TCRdb stems from a much larger clone and differs at residue 8 from this DNA's translation, likely a read error; here the protein is translated from the DNA. This chain links TRDV2 with TRDJ1, with 8 bases lining up with TRDD3. TCRdb gives no J gene; it was assigned here by matching the DNA to germline. The CDR3 length is 14 residues. V lost 1 base to trimming and J lost 0 bases; unmatched junction nucleotides: 0. CDR1 is GEAIGNYY, CDR2 EKD, per germline. CDR3 sequence (DNA): TGTGCCTGTGACACGGGGATACACACCGATAAACTCATCTTT. The encoded protein is CACDTGIHTDKLIF.

Remarks on this clone: This DNA translates differently at residue 6 from the TCRdb protein, which is that of a much larger clone; a read error is likely, and the protein shown is the DNA's own translation. This chain connects TRDV2 to TRDJ2; D is uncertain. The J gene was missing in TCRdb and was found by matching the end of the DNA to germline. This CDR3 region has 14 residues. Germline V gene sequence: CDR1 GEAIGNYY, CDR2 EKD. V was clipped by 0 bases and J by 0 bases, with 4 bases between them. CDR3: CACDTLALTAQLFF. In DNA, the CDR3 is TGTGCCTGTGACACCCTTGCTTTGACAGCACAACTCTTCTTT.

This clone was detected ten times or more. This sequence is one base from a far larger clone and is likely a read error. Other DNA sequences from this sample encode an identical CDR3 as well. The chain uses TRDV1 and TRDJ2; no clear D. Germline V gene lookup returns CDR1 TSWWSYY and CDR2 QGS. This CDR3 is 19 amino acids long. The CDR3 here is CALGGLRASTLTLTAQLFF. The CDR3 bases are TGTGCTCTTGGGGGGCTACGAGCCAGCACCCTAACCCTGACAGCACAGCTCTTCTTT.

This clone was seen ten or more times. This sequence joins TRDV1 and TRDJ1; TRDD3 aligns across 12 bases. The germline V gene encodes CDR1 TSWWSYY and CDR2 QGS. V dropped 2 bases and J dropped 1; count of bases not matched to a gene: 26. The CDR3 consists of 24 residues. The CDR3 reads CALGEMGLRRWFTGGYKATDKLIF. In nucleotides, the CDR3 is TGTGCTCTTGGGGAAATGGGCCTACGTAGGTGGTTTACTGGGGGATACAAGGCCACCGATAAACTCATCTTT.

In its sample, this clone was seen a few times. The translation of this DNA and the TCRdb protein of a much larger clone differ at residue 4, probably owing to a read error; the protein shown here is translated from the DNA. V is TRDV2 and J is TRDJ2; 7 bases are a match to TRDD3. No J gene was available from TCRdb, and it was assigned here by a germline match of the DNA. V was clipped by 5 bases and J by 0 bases; unmatched bases: 8. The germline gives CDR1 GEAIGNYY, CDR2 EKD. This CDR3 comprises 16 residues. CDR3 sequence (DNA): TGTGCCTGTGGCTGGGGGCCCCAAGCTTTGACAGCACAACTCTTCTTT. It encodes CACGWGPQALTAQLFF.

On this clone itself: One base separates it from a far larger clone, so it is likely a read error. This specimen includes other DNA sequences encoding the same CDR3. This rearrangement joins TRDV1 to TRDJ1, with 10 bases fitting TRDD3. The V and J ends lost 8 bases and 5 bases, in that order; junction bases with no gene match: 14. CDR1 is TSWWSYY, CDR2 QGS, per germline. The CDR3 is made up of 16 amino acids. This CDR3 reads CALTFPYWGISDKLIF. CDR3 DNA sequence: TGTGCTCTTACATTCCCGTACTGGGGGATCTCGGATAAACTCATCTTT.

This clone showed up just a few times. TCRdb attributes to this sequence the protein of a much larger clone, which differs from the DNA translation at residue 9; a read error is likely, and the protein displayed is translated from the DNA. V usage is TRDV1 and J usage is TRDJ1; the D gene is possibly TRDD3 (6 bases). Matching the DNA to germline supplied the J gene, which TCRdb does not give. V lost 4 bases and J 0 bases, leaving 24 bases between the germline ends. In germline, CDR1 is TSWWSYY, CDR2 QGS. The CDR3 extends over 19 amino acids. CDR3 bases: TGTGCTCTTGGGGGGAGACTCCCCACCGTACTGGGACACACCGATAAACTCATCTTT. It translates to CALGGRLPTVLGHTDKLIF.

In this sample, this clone turned up a few times. TCRdb's entry gives the protein of a much larger clone, which mismatches this DNA's translation at residue 4, likely from a read error; the protein reported here is translated from the DNA. The chain uses TRDV1 and TRDJ1; 12 positions agree with TRDD3. Germline V lookup: CDR1 TSWWSYY, CDR2 QGS. CDR3 length: 21 residues. The CDR3 DNA follows: TGTGCTCTTAGGGACCCCCCTAGAGGGCTGGGGGATACGATGCGCACCGATAAACTCATCTTT. This codes for CALRDPPRGLGDTMRTDKLIF.

About this clone: TCRdb's entry gives the protein of a much larger clone, which mismatches this DNA's translation at residue 4, likely from a read error; the protein reported here is translated from the DNA. This chain connects TRDV2 to TRDJ1; a weak D match, TRDD3 (5 bases). The CDR3 totals 16 residues. The V end lost 5 bases, the J end lost 3 bases, and 21 bases lay between the germline ends. The germline V gene has CDR1 GEAIGNYY and CDR2 EKD. CDR3: CACGTMGSRSSDKLIF. The CDR3 DNA reads as TGTGCCTGTGGAACTATGGGGTCCCGGTCATCCGATAAACTCATCTTT.

In this sample, this clone turned up a few times. A far larger clone is a single base away, which makes a read error likely. The identical CDR3 is also encoded by other nucleotide sequences in the sample. The V gene is TRDV3, the J gene TRDJ1; 9 bases agree with TRDD3. No J segment appears in TCRdb, so it was assigned here by matching the sequence to germline. Germline lookup yields CDR1 TVYSNPD and CDR2 GDNSRS (reference sequence). The CDR3 length is 16 residues. Trimming took 0 bases from V and 0 from J; bases not matched to a gene: 8. The DNA of the CDR3 is TGTGCCTTTAGTGGAGGGGGATACTCCTACACCGATAAACTCATCTTT. As protein: CAFSGGGYSYTDKLIF. Supplemented by reference TRDV3 and TRDJ1, the full variable domain reads CDKVTQSSPDQTVASGSEVVLLCTYDTVYSNPDLFWYRIRPDYSFQFVFYGDNSRSEGADFTQGRFSVKHILTQKAFHLVISPVRTEDSATYYCAFSGGGYSYTDKLIFGKGTRVTVEP.

This clone was seen more than once but under ten times. A far larger clone is off by one base, so a read error is likely. The sample carries other DNA sequences with the same CDR3. The rearrangement joins TRDV2 to TRDJ1, with TRDD3 matching over 10 bases. Matching the DNA to germline supplied the J gene, which TCRdb does not give. This CDR3 has 19 amino acids. CDR1 and CDR2 (germline): GEAIGNYY, EKD. This CDR3 reads CACDTGERGGYGYTDKLIF. In DNA, the CDR3 is TGCGCCTGTGACACCGGAGAGAGAGGGGGATACGGGTACACCGATAAACTCATCTTT.